What follows describes a single T cell receptor beta chain. The antigen remains undetermined. The approximately 120-subject validation cohort, separate from the approximately 670-subject first cohort, included the donors. The CDR3 is 17 residues long. V lost 0 bases to trimming and J lost 5 bases; unmatched junction nucleotides: 6. The germline V gene encodes CDR1 LNHNV and CDR2 YYDKDF (reference sequence). Measured with immunoSEQ multiplex PCR; TCRdb has only the in-frame clones, and not every one. The sample contains 120,000 or so clones, roughly 88% of which appear only once. This entry is derived from a study of cytomegalovirus exposure and HLA in healthy donors. Looking at the study overall: Per a later analysis, the 666 first-cohort and 95 to 150 validation repertoires shared one platform. General study points: Accounts indicate the classifier identified cytomegalovirus status with strong specificity and sensitivity.

This clonotype originated in a woman in her 30s in good health and CMV-seropositive. The chain recombines TRBV15 with TRBJ2-7; TRBD2 matches 14 bases. The source material was PBMCs. Written as DNA, the CDR3 is TGTGCCACCAGCAGAGATCGGGGACTAGCGGGGGAGGACGAGCAGTACTTC. Residues: CATSRDRGLAGEDEQYF. The full variable domain, rest sourced from reference TRBV15 and TRBJ2-7, is DAMVIQNPRYQVTQFGKPVTLSCSQTLNHNVMYWYQQKSSQAPKLLFHYYDKDFNNEADTPDNFQSRRPNTSFCFLDIRSPGLGDTAMYLCATSRDRGLAGEDEQYFGPGTRLTVT.